This passage covers 18 T cell receptor beta chains from one sample sequenced in a study of control samples from healthy donors and cancer patients. Sequenced by immunoSEQ multiplex PCR; TCRdb stores in-frame clones only, minus some. The table lists 130,000 or so clones, roughly 92% of them singletons, with 4.5% to 7% in the top ten. Sequenced material: blood. The receptors stem from a man younger than 30 in good health.

This rearrangement joins TRBV2 to TRBJ2-5; a weak D match, TRBD2 (6 bases). CDR3 length equals 13 residues. Per germline, CDR1 SNHLY and CDR2 FYNNEI. V was pared by 7 bases and J by 4 bases, with 13 bases between. The chain's CDR3 is CASNLEGGETQYF. The DNA for the CDR3 is TGTGCCAGCAACCTCGAGGGAGGAGAGACCCAGTACTTC.

The chain couples TRBV30 to TRBJ1-1; D ambiguous. There are 13 residues in the CDR3. V shed 0 bases and J shed 4 bases, with 9 bases lying between them. The germline V gene has CDR1 GTSNPN and CDR2 SVGIG (reference sequence). CDR3 protein: CAWSVTAGTEAFF. The CDR3 nucleotides read TGTGCCTGGAGTGTGACGGCGGGCACTGAAGCTTTCTTT.

The chain carries TRBV7-2 and TRBJ1-2; TRBD1 matches at 10 bases. Per the germline V gene, CDR1 is SGHTA and CDR2 is FQGNSA. The junction had 11 bases not matched to a gene; V was cut back by 4 bases and J by 6 bases. The CDR3 is 16 residues long. CDR3 region: CASSSGTGALGDGYTF. The CDR3 DNA reads as TGTGCCAGCAGCTCCGGGACAGGGGCGCTGGGCGATGGCTACACCTTC.

The V gene is TRBV20-1, the J gene TRBJ1-1; a possible D gene is TRBD1 (5 bases). V dropped 3 bases and J dropped 2 bases, with 10 bases sitting between them. The CDR3 covers 13 residues. Germline CDR1 DFQATT, CDR2 SNEGSKA (reference sequence). Written as DNA, the CDR3 is TGCAGTGCTAGTAGGGGCTTTAACACTGAAGCTTTCTTT. Protein sequence: CSASRGFNTEAFF.

The gene calls are TRBV9 and TRBJ1-1; the D gene is possibly TRBD1 (5 bases). V was clipped by 4 bases and J by 0 bases, with 10 bases between them. The CDR3 runs 14 residues. Per the germline V gene, CDR1 is SGDLS and CDR2 is YYNGEE. The CDR3 region has the DNA TGTGCCAGCAGCAAGGGACTCATGAACACTGAAGCTTTCTTT. Protein: CASSKGLMNTEAFF.

This clone appeared once. The rearrangement joins TRBV9 to TRBJ2-3; 12 bases are a match to TRBD2. V lost 3 bases, J lost 5 bases, and 4 bases stayed unmatched. CDR1 and CDR2 from the germline V gene are SGDLS and YYNGEE. The CDR3 consists of 15 residues. The CDR3 nucleotides read TGTGCCAGCAGCGCTAGCGGGGGGGCTAAAGATACGCAGTATTTT. As protein: CASSASGGAKDTQYF. Variable domain in full (rest from reference TRBV9 and TRBJ2-3): DSGVTQTPKHLITATGQRVTLRCSPRSGDLSVYWYQQSLDQGLQFLIQYYNGEERAKGNILERFSAQQFPDLHSELNLSSLELGDSALYFCASSASGGAKDTQYFGPGTRLTVL.

V and J are TRBV9 and TRBJ2-1; 13 bases are shared with TRBD2. CDR1 is SGDLS, CDR2 YYNGEE, per germline. V trimming: 0 bases; J trimming: 3 bases; junction bases outside the gene matches: 12. The length of the CDR3 is 20 residues. In DNA, the CDR3 is TGTGCCAGCAGCGTAGCAGCCGGGACTAGCGGGGCGGTGAGCTACAATGAGCAGTTCTTC. This sequence encodes CASSVAAGTSGAVSYNEQFF.

The chain uses TRBV12-5 and TRBJ2-2, with D perhaps assigned TRBD1 or TRBD2 (5 bases each). V was shortened by 5 bases and J by 2 bases, with 12 bases between the two germline ends. Germline CDR1 and CDR2: LGHNT and FRNRAP. The CDR3 loop spans 15 amino acids. The CDR3 spells CASGPRDRNTGELFF. The CDR3 DNA reads as TGTGCTAGTGGTCCCCGGGACCGCAACACCGGGGAGCTGTTTTTT.

This chain joins TRBV27 and TRBJ2-3; possible D gene TRBD2, 6 bases. V was clipped by 8 bases and J by 0 bases, with 15 bases between them. From germline, CDR1 is MNHEY and CDR2 SMNVEV (reference sequence). The CDR3 loop spans 15 amino acids. This CDR3 reads CASGLGGTSTDTQYF. CDR3 nucleotides: TGTGCCAGCGGCCTTGGGGGGACTAGCACAGATACGCAGTATTTT.

This chain joins TRBV7-3 and TRBJ1-3; D remains unclear. This CDR3 region has 12 residues. The germline gives CDR1 SGHTA, CDR2 FQGTGA. With 6 bases removed from V and 0 bases from J, the gap between germline ends came to 3 bases. Here the CDR3 DNA reads TGTGCCAGCAGTGACTCTGGAAACACCATATATTTT. Amino acids: CASSDSGNTIYF.

This chain links TRBV12-3 or TRBV12-4 with TRBJ2-7; D gene unclear. V dropped 6 bases and J dropped 10 bases, with 7 bases sitting between them. This CDR3 spans 9 amino acids. CDR3 nucleotides: TGTGCCAGCAGACTGGGACAGTACTTC. Residues: CASRLGQYF.

V gene TRBV21-1 combines with J gene TRBJ1-5. TRBV21-1 is a documented pseudogene. This CDR3 is 19 amino acids long. The CDR3 loop is CASRKPGKPPLYSNQPQHF. The CDR3 region has the DNA TGTGCCAGCAGAAAACCCGGGAAGCCCCCCCTTTATAGCAATCAGCCCCAGCATTTT.

This chain connects TRBV6-6 to TRBJ2-7; the D gene is possibly TRBD1 (5 bases). Per germline, CDR1 MNHNY and CDR2 SVGAGI (reference sequence). This CDR3 is built from 15 residues. With 4 bases removed from V and 4 bases from J, the gap between germline ends came to 17 bases. CDR3 DNA sequence: TGTGCCAGCAGTTCCCGGCCCAAGGGGTCTTACGAGCAGTACTTC. It specifies CASSSRPKGSYEQYF.

The table lists this clone with a count of one. The gene calls are TRBV4-1 and TRBJ2-7; 9 bases map to TRBD1. V trimming: 3 bases; J trimming: 1 base; junction bases outside the gene matches: 4. The CDR3 is made up of 15 amino acids. The V gene's germline CDR1 is MGHRA and CDR2 YSYEKL. The DNA of the CDR3 is TGCGCCAGCAGCCATACAGGGACAGGGTCCTACGAGCAGTACTTC. Translated, it gives CASSHTGTGSYEQYF.

The V call is TRBV6-2 or TRBV6-3, the J call TRBJ1-2; 7 nucleotides align to TRBD1. Germline lookup yields CDR1 MNHEY and CDR2 SVGEGT. This CDR3 contains 19 residues. After removal of 0 bases from V and 4 bases from J, the junction contained 17 bases not matched to a gene. CDR3 sequence reads: CASSYSRSGAAGGSYGYTF. The CDR3 DNA reads as TGTGCCAGCAGTTACTCGAGGAGTGGTGCGGCAGGGGGGTCCTATGGCTACACCTTC.

The chain uses TRBV27 and TRBJ1-2, with TRBD1 matching over 7 bases. The trim removed 1 base at V and 5 bases at J, leaving 7 bases unmatched. Per germline, CDR1 MNHEY and CDR2 SMNVEV (reference sequence). The CDR3 covers 15 residues. The CDR3 spells CASSLFSDRLYGYTF. The CDR3, as DNA: TGTGCCAGCAGTTTATTTTCGGACAGGCTATATGGCTACACCTTC.

This rearrangement joins TRBV4-1 to TRBJ1-2; 7 positions agree with TRBD1. The V gene's germline CDR1 is MGHRA and CDR2 YSYEKL. V gave up 1 base and J gave up 2 bases; unmatched junction bases: 10. The CDR3 contains 17 residues. CDR3 DNA sequence: TGCGCCAGCAGCCAAGCCGCCTGGACAGGAAAGAACTATGGCTACACCTTC. Its protein product is CASSQAAWTGKNYGYTF.

This chain joins TRBV9 and TRBJ2-3, with D perhaps matching TRBD2 (6 bases). In germline, CDR1 is SGDLS, CDR2 YYNGEE. The CDR3 runs 15 residues. V lost 3 bases and J lost 1, with 12 bases in between. In nucleotides, the CDR3 is TGTGCCAGCAGCGCAAGCGGGTACGGCACAGATACGCAGTATTTT. Its protein is CASSASGYGTDTQYF.